Shown below are 27 T cell receptor beta chains from a single sample sequenced in a study of blood T cells in healthy people across ages. Combining a sample-barcoded 5' primer with a J-beta primer mix, a second PCR ran for about 6 to 11 cycles. TCRdb redid the calling of the 5' RACE reads with MiXCR, one entry per CDR3 protein. In the table there are under 2 million distinct CDR3 sequences, around 36% of which are singletons. The sample comprised blood. The receptor set was obtained from a woman under 40 in good health.

This clonotype turned up a few times. The chain is built from TRBV20-1 and TRBJ2-7; D unresolved. The CDR3 runs 13 residues. Germline assignment: CDR1 DFQATT and CDR2 SNEGSKA (reference sequence). The V and J ends lost 6 bases and 3 bases respectively, with 15 bases between them. CDR3: CSAYSPADYEQYF. The CDR3 bases are TGCAGTGCCTATTCCCCCGCCGACTACGAGCAGTACTTC.

Notes on this clonotype: This may be a read error: a much more frequent sequence differs by one nucleotide. The chain couples TRBV29-1 to TRBJ2-5; D unclear. Germline V gives CDR1 SQVTM, CDR2 ANQGSEA. Trimming took 7 bases from V and 4 from J, leaving 13 bases between them. The CDR3 covers 12 residues. CDR3 in amino acids: CSGNIGRETQYF. The CDR3 DNA sequence: TGCAGCGGTAATATCGGACGAGAGACCCAGTACTTC.

The chain recombines TRBV2 with TRBJ1-6; the match to TRBD1 covers 9 bases. This CDR3 is 15 amino acids long. From germline, CDR1 is SNHLY and CDR2 FYNNEI. V dropped 6 bases and J dropped 6; count of bases not matched to a gene: 6. The CDR3 reads CASRGDRAANSPLHF. DNA of the CDR3: TGTGCCAGCAGAGGGGACAGGGCTGCTAATTCACCCCTCCACTTT.

This clonotype was counted only a few times. CDR3 in amino acids: CASSSVVSGNQPQHF. The CDR3 bases are TGTGCCAGCAGCTCGGTGGTCTCGGGCAATCAGCCCCAGCATTTT. This sequence joins TRBV7-9 and TRBJ1-5; D call uncertain. Deletions cut 4 bases from V and 2 bases from J, with 12 bases between. Germline assignment: CDR1 SEHNR and CDR2 FQNEAQ (reference sequence). The CDR3 length is 15 residues.

The rearrangement uses TRBV24-1 and TRBJ2-1, with TRBD2 identical over 8 bases. This CDR3 contains 16 residues. CDR1 is KGHDR, CDR2 SFDVKD, per germline. Losses at the gene ends were 4 bases for V and 5 bases for J; bases not matched to a gene: 9. CDR3 region: CATSEAGLVSHNEQFF. CDR3 sequence (DNA): TGTGCCACCAGTGAAGCGGGACTAGTATCTCACAATGAGCAGTTCTTC.

This clonotype was detected ten times or more. The V and J genes are TRBV9 and TRBJ2-5; D assignment may be TRBD1 or TRBD2 (7 bases each). The CDR3 totals 15 residues. V lost 4 bases and J lost 5, with 18 bases in between. CDR1 is SGDLS, CDR2 YYNGEE, per germline. The CDR3 reads CASSPGGAIWETQYF. The CDR3 coding sequence is TGTGCCAGCAGCCCAGGGGGGGCGATTTGGGAGACCCAGTACTTC.

This clonotype was seen just once. Here the CDR3 reads CASRQRQGGEKLFF. DNA for the CDR3: TGTGCCAGCAGGCAAAGACAGGGAGGTGAAAAACTGTTTTTT. The chain links TRBV7-2 to TRBJ1-4; 7 nucleotides match TRBD1. Looked up from germline, CDR1 is SGHTA and CDR2 is FQGNSA. The trim removed 6 bases at V and 7 bases at J, leaving 8 bases unmatched. This CDR3 has 14 amino acids.

The rearrangement joins TRBV6-1 to TRBJ2-5; D not certain. The CDR3 totals 14 residues. Trimming removed 6 bases from V and 3 bases from J, with 14 bases in between. The V gene's germline CDR1 is MNHNS and CDR2 SASEGT. The CDR3 is CASRYGGNKETQYF. The CDR3 DNA sequence: TGTGCCAGCAGGTACGGCGGAAACAAAGAGACCCAGTACTTC.

The genes are TRBV3-1 and TRBJ2-3; no firm D call. Between the trimmed V and J ends, which lost 1 base and 2 bases, there was a span of 13 bases. Per germline, CDR1 LGHDT and CDR2 YNNKEL (reference sequence). This CDR3 spans 16 amino acids. Written as DNA, the CDR3 is TGTGCCAGCAGCCAAGGGCCTCCAGCCTACACAGATACGCAGTATTTT. It translates to CASSQGPPAYTDTQYF.

This clonotype was observed a few times. The gene calls are TRBV27 and TRBJ1-1; D gene ambiguous. The CDR3 is 12 amino acids. Germline CDR1 MNHEY, CDR2 SMNVEV (reference sequence). V lost 11 bases and J lost 2, with 12 bases in between. CDR3 nucleotides: TGTGCCGGTTATACAGTCAACACTGAAGCTTTCTTT. Protein sequence: CAGYTVNTEAFF.

The genes are TRBV7-2 and TRBJ1-1, with D hard to call. The germline V and J ends were trimmed by 5 bases and 1 base, with 11 bases remaining between them. This CDR3 is 14 amino acids long. Germline values: CDR1 SGHTA, CDR2 FQGNSA. CDR3 protein: CASSPMVANTEAFF. In DNA, the CDR3 is TGTGCCAGCAGCCCCATGGTTGCGAACACTGAAGCTTTCTTT.

There are a few counts of this clonotype. The genes are TRBV13 and TRBJ2-7, with 13 bases matching TRBD2. This CDR3 region has 15 residues. Germline V gene lookup returns CDR1 PRHDT and CDR2 FYEKMQ (reference sequence). J lost 5 bases, V lost 5 bases, and 6 bases had no gene match. CDR3 residues: CASSPGTSGTDEQYF. In DNA form, the CDR3 reads TGTGCCAGCAGCCCCGGGACTAGCGGGACCGACGAGCAGTACTTC.

The V call is TRBV5-8, the J call TRBJ1-2, with TRBD1 as a possible D gene (6 bases). The germline V gene encodes CDR1 SGHTS and CDR2 YDEGEE. The CDR3 runs 13 residues. The V gene lost 7 bases and the J gene lost 1 base, with 11 bases spanning the gap. The DNA for the CDR3 is TGTGCCAGCGGACAGAGGCTTAACTATGGCTACACCTTC. It yields the protein CASGQRLNYGYTF.

V gene TRBV5-5 combines with J gene TRBJ1-6, with D tentatively TRBD1 (5 bases). Trimming left V 0 bases short and J 6 bases short, with 13 bases between. The CDR3 has 16 amino acids. Per the germline V gene, CDR1 is SGHKS and CDR2 is YYEKEE (reference sequence). CDR3 sequence: CASSLDAGLRNSPLHF. In DNA, the CDR3 is TGTGCCAGCAGCTTGGATGCAGGGCTACGTAATTCACCCCTCCACTTT. Using reference TRBV5-5 and TRBJ1-6 for the parts outside the CDR3, the full variable domain is DAGVTQSPTHLIKTRGQQVTLRCSPISGHKSVSWYQQVLGQGPQFIFQYYEKEERGRGNFPDRFSARQFPNYSSELNVNALLLGDSALYLCASSLDAGLRNSPLHFGNGTRLTVT.

This clonotype came up a few times. This chain links TRBV3-1 with TRBJ2-5; TRBD1 or TRBD2 may be the D gene (5 bases each). The J call could be wrong; TRBJ2-7 is a better fit for the DNA end. The CDR3 is 14 residues long. Germline V gene data show CDR1 as LGHDT and CDR2 as YNNKEL (reference sequence). The CDR3 sequence: CASSQHDGTGEQYF. The DNA for the CDR3 is TGTGCCAGCAGCCAACATGACGGGACGGGCGAGCAGTACTTC.

This chain links TRBV9 with TRBJ2-5, with a weak D call TRBD2 (6 bases). The germline V and J ends were trimmed by 2 bases and 2 bases, with 10 bases remaining between them. Germline CDR1 reads SGDLS; CDR2 reads YYNGEE. There are 14 residues in the CDR3. The CDR3 coding sequence is TGTGCCAGCAGCGTCCGGGGGAGGCAAGAGACCCAGTACTTC. This encodes CASSVRGRQETQYF.

The CDR3 DNA sequence: TGTGCCAGCAGGATGACTCGGGGGAATTCACCCCTCCACTTT. Translation gives CASRMTRGNSPLHF. The chain links TRBV27 to TRBJ1-6, with D possibly being TRBD1 (5 bases). The CDR3 is made up of 14 amino acids. V gave up 6 bases and J gave up 7 bases, with 13 bases separating them. The V gene's germline CDR1 is MNHEY and CDR2 SMNVEV (reference sequence).

This clonotype was observed a handful of times. V gene TRBV2 combines with J gene TRBJ1-2, with a weak D call TRBD1 (6 bases). Trimming stripped 5 bases from V and 4 bases from J, with 17 bases between. CDR1 SNHLY and CDR2 FYNNEI come from the germline V gene. The CDR3 is 15 residues long. The CDR3 loop is CASSPTGTLGYGYTF. The DNA for the CDR3 is TGTGCCAGCAGTCCAACAGGGACTCTAGGCTATGGCTACACCTTC.

This clonotype was detected only a few times. The CDR3 coding sequence is TGTGCCAGCAGCCAAGATCGGAACTACTATGGCTACACCTTC. This codes for CASSQDRNYYGYTF. The V and J genes are TRBV14 and TRBJ1-2; D not resolved. Germline CDR1 reads SGHDN; CDR2 reads FVKESK. With 0 bases removed from V and 3 bases from J, the gap between germline ends came to 8 bases. The CDR3 spans 14 residues.

This clonotype was observed at least ten times. The V call is TRBV4-1, the J call TRBJ1-5; D remains unclear. The length of the CDR3 is 15 residues. Germline CDR1 reads MGHRA; CDR2 reads YSYEKL. The V and J ends lost 1 base and 0 bases respectively, with 7 bases between them. CDR3 loop: CASSQGQYSNQPQHF. As DNA, the CDR3 is TGCGCCAGCAGCCAAGGGCAATATAGCAATCAGCCCCAGCATTTT.

This clonotype was seen only a few times. The junction differs from germline at one of its ends, possibly a read error. The V call is TRBV7-9, the J call TRBJ2-5; no clear D. Looked up from germline, CDR1 is SEHNR and CDR2 is FQNEAQ (reference sequence). The CDR3 has 13 residues. This chain's CDR3 is CASRLEPQETQYF. CDR3 in DNA: TGTGCCAGCAGGTTAGAGCCGCAAGAGACCCAGTACTTC.

This rearrangement joins TRBV20-1 to TRBJ1-1, with D possibly matching TRBD1 (5 bases). The ends were cut back, 0 bases at V and 5 bases at J, with 16 bases in the middle. Germline V gene data show CDR1 as DFQATT and CDR2 as SNEGSKA (reference sequence). The CDR3 extends over 15 amino acids. The CDR3 protein is CSARDRRGLTTEAFF. The CDR3 nucleotides read TGCAGTGCTAGAGATAGAAGGGGTTTGACGACTGAAGCTTTCTTT.

This clonotype was observed a handful of times. This sequence joins TRBV27 and TRBJ1-5; D unresolved. V dropped 6 bases and J dropped 6 bases, with 18 bases sitting between them. Germline V CDR1 and CDR2: MNHEY, SMNVEV (reference sequence). CDR3 length equals 15 residues. The CDR3 DNA follows: TGTGCCAGCAGGCCTGGTAGCATAGTTGGTCAGCCCCAGCATTTT. The encoded protein is CASRPGSIVGQPQHF.

The chain employs TRBV6-1 and TRBJ2-7, with 12 bases identical to TRBD1. The V segment lost 6 bases and the J segment 9 bases; nucleotides outside the gene matches: 12. The V gene's germline CDR1 is MNHNS and CDR2 SASEGT. This CDR3 spans 15 amino acids. In DNA form, the CDR3 reads TGTGCCAGCAGAGCTTCCGGGACAGGGGGCCACGGGCAGTACTTC. Translating gives CASRASGTGGHGQYF.

This sequence joins TRBV10-3 and TRBJ2-7; the D is unclear. Trimming shortened V by 1 base and J by 0 bases, and 7 bases separated the two germline ends. CDR1 and CDR2 (germline): ENHRY, SYGVKD. This CDR3 is 14 amino acids long. The CDR3: CAISEYGYSYEQYF. The CDR3 coding sequence is TGTGCCATCAGTGAGTACGGCTACTCCTACGAGCAGTACTTC.

This clonotype turned up a few times. The rearrangement links TRBV20-1 to TRBJ2-5; D is ambiguous. CDR3 length equals 13 residues. Germline V gene data show CDR1 as DFQATT and CDR2 as SNEGSKA (reference sequence). The V end lost 8 bases, the J end lost 3 bases, and 16 bases lay between the germline ends. The CDR3: CSTKREKKETQYF. CDR3 DNA: TGCAGTACAAAAAGGGAAAAGAAAGAGACCCAGTACTTC.

This clonotype was counted between two and nine times. V usage is TRBV20-1 and J usage is TRBJ1-6, with no clear D. CDR1 DFQATT and CDR2 SNEGSKA come from the germline V gene (reference sequence). V was clipped by 0 bases and J by 12 bases, with 12 bases between them. The CDR3 sequence is 13 residues long. CDR3 DNA sequence: TGCAGTGCTAGAGATGGGCCCGGCGAACCCCTCCACTTT. Translating it yields CSARDGPGEPLHF.